These 13 T cell receptor beta chains share one sample of origin, sequenced in a study of blood T cells in healthy people across ages. Together with a sample-barcoded 5' primer, a J-beta primer mix was included in a second PCR lasting roughly 6 to 12 cycles. MiXCR was run by TCRdb on the 5' RACE reads, yielding one entry per CDR3 protein. The repertoire includes about 540,000 distinct CDR3 sequences, around 24% of them detected once, and roughly 10% sits in the top ten. These data were also filed under a second study, of T cells of mothers and their children.

The material sequenced was blood. Receptors were obtained from a boy younger than 18 in good health.

The chain links TRBV27 to TRBJ2-1, with 7 bases identical to TRBD1. The length of the CDR3 is 14 residues. Germline trimming cut 7 bases from V and 2 bases from J; bases unmatched to any gene: 5. The germline gives CDR1 MNHEY, CDR2 SMNVEV (reference sequence). DNA for the CDR3: TGTGCCAGCACCCCAGGGGGACCCTACAATGAGCAGTTCTTC. Amino acid sequence: CASTPGGPYNEQFF.

The chain carries TRBV7-9 and TRBJ2-7; 7 bases fit TRBD1. The V gene end was trimmed by 5 bases and the J gene end by 3 bases; junction bases not matched to a gene: 10. This CDR3 region has 15 residues. Germline CDR1 and CDR2: SEHNR and FQNEAQ (reference sequence). For the CDR3, the DNA is TGTGCCAGCAGCCCCGCGACAGGGACCCTCTACGAGCAGTACTTC. This encodes CASSPATGTLYEQYF.

The chain uses TRBV18 and TRBJ1-2, with D unclear. Trimming took 2 bases from V and 4 from J, leaving 8 bases between them. The CDR3 length is 13 residues. Looked up from germline, CDR1 is KGHSH and CDR2 is LQKENI. Here the CDR3 DNA reads TGTGCCAGCTCACCAGGTTTCTCCTATGGCTACACCTTC. This codes for CASSPGFSYGYTF.

J is TRBJ1-1 and V is TRBV29-1; 7 bases fit TRBD1. The V and J ends lost 7 bases and 2 bases, in that order; junction bases with no gene match: 7. The CDR3 consists of 13 residues. The V gene's germline CDR1 is SQVTM and CDR2 ANQGSEA. CDR3 DNA sequence: TGCAGCGACCGGGACAGCATCAACACTGAAGCTTTCTTT. This encodes CSDRDSINTEAFF.

The chain carries TRBV6-5 and TRBJ2-2, with D tentatively TRBD1 (5 bases). The CDR3 spans 15 residues. Germline CDR1 and CDR2: MNHEY and SVGAGI. V gave up 3 bases and J gave up 5 bases, with 13 bases separating them. For the CDR3, the DNA is TGTGCCAGCAGTTATGGCGCAGGGTGGACCGGGGAGCTGTTTTTT. Translating it yields CASSYGAGWTGELFF.

This clonotype was observed a handful of times. The CDR3 sequence is CASAPTSGVYNEQFF. Written as DNA, the CDR3 is TGTGCCAGCGCTCCAACTAGCGGGGTTTACAATGAGCAGTTCTTC. The chain couples TRBV28 to TRBJ2-1; 10 nucleotides agree with TRBD2. In germline, CDR1 is MDHEN, CDR2 SYDVKM. This CDR3 is 15 amino acids long. The junction had 8 bases not matched to a gene; V was cut back by 8 bases and J by 4 bases.

The chain joins TRBV6-6 to TRBJ2-5, with 8 bases that match TRBD2. With the DNA end fitting TRBJ2-7 better, the J assignment may be wrong. This CDR3 has 17 residues. CDR1 and CDR2 from the germline V gene are MNHNY and SVGAGI (reference sequence). CDR3 region: CASSYSNAGTRGYEQYF. Written as DNA, the CDR3 is TGTGCCAGCAGTTACTCCAATGCCGGGACTAGAGGATACGAGCAGTACTTC.

The chain employs TRBV6-6 and TRBJ1-1; TRBD1 agrees at 10 bases. Per germline, CDR1 MNHNY and CDR2 SVGAGI (reference sequence). The CDR3 length is 13 residues. J gave up 11 bases and V 5 bases, and 8 bases lay outside the gene matches. The CDR3 nucleotides are TGTGCCAGCAGTCAGACAGGGGGCGATCGGGCTTTCTTT. This codes for CASSQTGGDRAFF.

The rearrangement uses TRBV29-1 and TRBJ1-4; 9 bases agree with TRBD1. Germline V lookup: CDR1 SQVTM, CDR2 ANQGSEA. This CDR3 spans 13 amino acids. V lost 6 bases, J lost 7 bases, and 6 bases stayed unmatched. CDR3 residues: CSVAGQGTEKLFF. CDR3 DNA sequence: TGCAGCGTCGCGGGACAGGGAACTGAAAAACTGTTTTTT. Complete variable domain (other parts from reference TRBV29-1 and TRBJ1-4): SAVISQKPSRDICQRGTSLTIQCQVDSQVTMMFWYRQQPGQSLTLIATANQGSEATYESGFVIDKFPISRPNLTFSTLTVSNMSPEDSSIYLCSVAGQGTEKLFFGSGTQLSVL.

Only a few counts were recorded for this clonotype. This chain connects TRBV19 to TRBJ2-6, with unresolved D. The CDR3 length is 16 residues. The germline gives CDR1 LNHDA, CDR2 SQIVND (reference sequence). Trimming cost V 5 bases and J 0 bases, with 11 bases left between them. The CDR3, as DNA: TGTGCCAGTAGTTACGGTTGGCGCTCTGGGGCCAACGTCCTGACTTTC. Protein product: CASSYGWRSGANVLTF.

The gene calls are TRBV7-2 and TRBJ1-1, with 9 bases identical to TRBD1. The length of the CDR3 is 15 residues. V trimming: 1 base; J trimming: 4 bases; junction bases outside the gene matches: 4. CDR1 is SGHTA, CDR2 FQGNSA, per germline. CDR3 coding DNA: TGTGCCAGCAGCTTAGAGGTGACAGGGGGCACTGAAGCTTTCTTT. Protein sequence: CASSLEVTGGTEAFF.

The sample holds many counts of this clonotype. The chain couples TRBV12-3 or TRBV12-4 to TRBJ2-5; D may be TRBD1 or TRBD2 (6 bases each). The CDR3 is 16 amino acids. The V and J ends lost 1 base and 3 bases respectively, with 15 bases between them. The CDR3 spells CASSLVRVGGKETQYF. CDR3 DNA: TGTGCCAGCAGTTTAGTCCGGGTGGGGGGCAAAGAGACCCAGTACTTC.

The V and J genes are TRBV7-2 and TRBJ2-5; D unclear. This CDR3 is 13 amino acids long. With 5 bases removed from V and 4 bases from J, the gap between germline ends came to 11 bases. CDR1 and CDR2 from the germline V gene are SGHTA and FQGNSA. The CDR3 protein is CASSPDWGETQYF. The CDR3 coding sequence is TGTGCCAGCAGCCCCGACTGGGGAGAGACCCAGTACTTC.